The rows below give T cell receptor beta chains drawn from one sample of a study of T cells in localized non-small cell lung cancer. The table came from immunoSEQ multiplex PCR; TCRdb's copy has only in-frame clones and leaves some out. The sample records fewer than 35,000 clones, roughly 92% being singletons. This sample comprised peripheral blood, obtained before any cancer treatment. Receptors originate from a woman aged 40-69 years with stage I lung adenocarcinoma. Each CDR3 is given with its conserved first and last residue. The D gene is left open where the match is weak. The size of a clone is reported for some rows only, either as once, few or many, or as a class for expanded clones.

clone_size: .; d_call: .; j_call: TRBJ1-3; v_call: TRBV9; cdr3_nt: TGTGCCAGCAGCGTTAGGGGGGGACTTAGAAACACCATATATTTT; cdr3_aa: CASSVRGGLRNTIYF
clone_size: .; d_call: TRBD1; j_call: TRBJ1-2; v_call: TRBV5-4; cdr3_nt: TGTGCCAGCAGCTTGGTAGACAGGGGTCGGGGATATGGCTACACCTTC; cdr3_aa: CASSLVDRGRGYGYTF
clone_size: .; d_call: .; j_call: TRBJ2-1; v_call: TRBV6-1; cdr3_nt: TGTGCCAGCAGTGATCAGGGTAGAATAAACAATGAGCAGTTCTTC; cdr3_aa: CASSDQGRINNEQFF
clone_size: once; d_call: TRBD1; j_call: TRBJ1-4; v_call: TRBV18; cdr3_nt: TGTGCCAGCTCACCCCAGGGGGCGGACTCTAATGAAAAACTGTTTTTT; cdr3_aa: CASSPQGADSNEKLFF
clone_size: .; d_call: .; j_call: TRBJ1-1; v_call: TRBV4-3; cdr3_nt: TGCGCCAGCAGCCAAGACGTATGGAGATCGATGAACACTGAAGCTTTCTTT; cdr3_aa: CASSQDVWRSMNTEAFF
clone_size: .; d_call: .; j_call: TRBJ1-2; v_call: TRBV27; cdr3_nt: TGTGCCAGCAGAAGCCCGGTAAGGGGCGCGGCAGACACCTTC; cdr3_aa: CASRSPVRGAADTF
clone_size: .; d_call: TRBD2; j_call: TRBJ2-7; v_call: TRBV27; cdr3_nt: TGTGCCAGCAGCCGGGCGGGGGATACCTACGAGCAGTACTTC; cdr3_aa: CASSRAGDTYEQYF
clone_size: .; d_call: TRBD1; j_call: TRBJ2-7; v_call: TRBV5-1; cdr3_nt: TGCGCCAGCATGGGACAGGTCGGAACCTACGAGCAGTACTTC; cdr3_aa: CASMGQVGTYEQYF
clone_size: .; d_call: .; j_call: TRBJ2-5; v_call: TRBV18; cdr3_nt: TGTGCCAGCTCACCAGGCACCCAAGAGACCCAGTACTTC; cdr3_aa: CASSPGTQETQYF
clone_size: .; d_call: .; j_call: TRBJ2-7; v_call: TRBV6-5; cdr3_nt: TGTGCCAGCAGTTTCAGCTACGAGCAGTACTTC; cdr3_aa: CASSFSYEQYF
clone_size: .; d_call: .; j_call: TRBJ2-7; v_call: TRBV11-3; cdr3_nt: TGTGCCAGCAGCTTAGTACTACAGGCCTACGAGCAGTACTTC; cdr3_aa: CASSLVLQAYEQYF
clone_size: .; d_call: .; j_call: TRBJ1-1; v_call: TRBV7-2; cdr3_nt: TGTGCCAGCAGCTTCACACTGAACACTGAAGCTTTCTTT; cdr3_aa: CASSFTLNTEAFF
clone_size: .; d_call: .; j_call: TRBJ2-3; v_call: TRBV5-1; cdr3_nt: TGCGCCAGCAGCTTAGCAGATACGCAGTATTTT; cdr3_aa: CASSLADTQYF
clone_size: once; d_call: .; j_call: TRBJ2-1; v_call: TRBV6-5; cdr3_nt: TGTGCCAGCAGTTCGGGTAGCGGACTATACAATGAGCAGTTCTTC; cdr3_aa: CASSSGSGLYNEQFF
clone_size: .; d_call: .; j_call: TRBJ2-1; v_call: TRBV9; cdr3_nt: TGTGCCAGCAGCGTAGACGGGACTGGGGCCTACAATGAGCAGTTCTTC; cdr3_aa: CASSVDGTGAYNEQFF
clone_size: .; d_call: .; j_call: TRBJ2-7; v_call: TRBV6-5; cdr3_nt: TGTGCCAGCAGTTTTGGGCGTATGTCCTACGAGCAGTACTTC; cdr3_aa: CASSFGRMSYEQYF
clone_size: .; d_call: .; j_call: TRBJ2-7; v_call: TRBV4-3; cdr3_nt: TGCGCCAGCAGCCAAGATACGCTAGCCGAGCAGTACTTC; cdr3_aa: CASSQDTLAEQYF
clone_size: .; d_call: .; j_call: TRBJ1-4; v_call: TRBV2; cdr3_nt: TGTGCCAGCATATTGGGGCAGGAGTTTAATGAAAAACTGTTTTTT; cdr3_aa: CASILGQEFNEKLFF
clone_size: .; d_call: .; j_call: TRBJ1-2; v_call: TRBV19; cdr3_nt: TGTGCCAGTACCCCTGATTTTAGTGTCATCTATGGCTACACCTTC; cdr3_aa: CASTPDFSVIYGYTF
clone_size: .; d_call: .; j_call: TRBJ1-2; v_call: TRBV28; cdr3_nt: TGTGCCAGCAGTTTAAGGCCTTGGGGCTACACCTTC; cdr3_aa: CASSLRPWGYTF
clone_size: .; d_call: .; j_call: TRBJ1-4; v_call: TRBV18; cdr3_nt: TGTGCCAGCTCACCATTTACGGAGGTAAAACTGTTTTTT; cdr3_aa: CASSPFTEVKLFF
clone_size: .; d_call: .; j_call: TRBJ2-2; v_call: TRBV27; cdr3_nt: TGTGCCACTGGTGTGAATTCGAACACCGGGGAGCTGTTTTTT; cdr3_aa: CATGVNSNTGELFF
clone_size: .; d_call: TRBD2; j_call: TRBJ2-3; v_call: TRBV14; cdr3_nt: TGTGCCAGCAGCCAAGGGGGACTACGCACAGATACGCAGTATTTT; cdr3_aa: CASSQGGLRTDTQYF
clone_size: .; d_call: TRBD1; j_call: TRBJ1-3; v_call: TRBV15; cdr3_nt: TGTGCCACCAGCAACCGGGACAGGGTCTCTGGAAACACCATATATTTT; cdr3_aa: CATSNRDRVSGNTIYF
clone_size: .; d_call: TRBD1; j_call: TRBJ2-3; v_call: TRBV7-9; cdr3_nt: TGTGCCAGCAGCAGAATCCCTTTCCGGGACAGGGCTATAGATACGCAGTATTTT; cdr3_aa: CASSRIPFRDRAIDTQYF
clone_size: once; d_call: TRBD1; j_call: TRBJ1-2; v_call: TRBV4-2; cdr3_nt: TGTGCCAGCAGCCATGGGACAGGGCCTAACTATGGCTACACCTTC; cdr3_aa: CASSHGTGPNYGYTF
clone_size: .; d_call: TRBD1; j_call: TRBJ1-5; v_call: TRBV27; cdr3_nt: TGTGCCAGCAGTCCCGGACAGGGAGCTGGTCAGCCCCAGCATTTT; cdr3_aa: CASSPGQGAGQPQHF
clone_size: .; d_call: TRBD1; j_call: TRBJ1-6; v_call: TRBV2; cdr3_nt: TGTGCCAGCAGTAAAGACAGGGTTGGTTCACCCCTCCACTTT; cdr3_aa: CASSKDRVGSPLHF
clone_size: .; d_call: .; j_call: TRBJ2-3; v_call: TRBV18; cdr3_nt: TGTGCCAGCTCACCCACCGGCTCGGGGGATACGCAGTATTTT; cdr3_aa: CASSPTGSGDTQYF
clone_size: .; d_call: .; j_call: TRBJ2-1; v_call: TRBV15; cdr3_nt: TGTGCCACCAGCAGAGGAGGACAGCGTTACAATGAGCAGTTCTTC; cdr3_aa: CATSRGGQRYNEQFF
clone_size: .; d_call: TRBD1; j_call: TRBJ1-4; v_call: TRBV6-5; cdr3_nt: TGTGCCAGCAAGACAGGGAGGCTCAAGGGCGAACTGTTTTTT; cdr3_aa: CASKTGRLKGELFF
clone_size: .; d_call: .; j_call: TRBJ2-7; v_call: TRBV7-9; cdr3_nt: TGTGCCAGCAGCCTCAGGGCAACTATCTACGAGCAGTACTTC; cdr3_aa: CASSLRATIYEQYF
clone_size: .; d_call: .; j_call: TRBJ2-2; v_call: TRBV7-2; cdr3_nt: TGTGCCAGCAGCTCCAACCGCCGGGGCCGGGCCGGGGAGCTGTTTTTT; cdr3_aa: CASSSNRRGRAGELFF
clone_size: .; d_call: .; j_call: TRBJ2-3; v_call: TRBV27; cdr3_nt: TGTGCCAGCAGTTTATTTTTAGCGGGCACAGATACGCAGTATTTT; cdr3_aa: CASSLFLAGTDTQYF
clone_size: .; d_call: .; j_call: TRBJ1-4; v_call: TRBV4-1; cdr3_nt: TGCGCCAGCAGCCAACCGGGCCAGAATGAAAAACTGTTTTTT; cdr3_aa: CASSQPGQNEKLFF
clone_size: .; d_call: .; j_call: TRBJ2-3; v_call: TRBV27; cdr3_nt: TGTGCCAGCAGTTTATCTGAGTCCACAGATACGCAGTATTTT; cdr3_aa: CASSLSESTDTQYF
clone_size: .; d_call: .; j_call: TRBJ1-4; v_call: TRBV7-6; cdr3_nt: TGTGCCAGCAGCCCCTCGACAGGTAATGAAAAACTGTTTTTT; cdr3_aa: CASSPSTGNEKLFF
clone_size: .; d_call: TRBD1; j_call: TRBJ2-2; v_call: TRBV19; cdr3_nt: TGTGCCAGTAGTATGGGGGACAGCGACTACACCGGGGAGCTGTTTTTT; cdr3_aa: CASSMGDSDYTGELFF
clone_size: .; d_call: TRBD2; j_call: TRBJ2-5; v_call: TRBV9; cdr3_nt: TGTGCCAGCAGCGTAGCTGGACTAGCGGGAGAGACCCAGTACTTC; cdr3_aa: CASSVAGLAGETQYF
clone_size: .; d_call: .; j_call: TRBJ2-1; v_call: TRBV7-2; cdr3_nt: TGTGCCAGCAGCACGTATTTGAGGGATGAGCAGTTCTTC; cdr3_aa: CASSTYLRDEQFF
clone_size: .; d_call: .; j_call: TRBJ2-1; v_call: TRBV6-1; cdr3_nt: TGTGCCAGCAGTGAAGCGGGGGGGCCATACAATGAGCAGTTCTTC; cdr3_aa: CASSEAGGPYNEQFF
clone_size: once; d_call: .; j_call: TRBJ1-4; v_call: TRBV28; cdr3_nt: TGTGCCAGCAGTTTTAGGGGACGCACTAATGAAAAACTGTTTTTT; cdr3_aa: CASSFRGRTNEKLFF
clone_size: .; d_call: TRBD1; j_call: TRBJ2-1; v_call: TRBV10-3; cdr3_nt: TGTGCCATCAATACAAGGGACAGCCACAATGAGCAGTTCTTC; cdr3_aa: CAINTRDSHNEQFF
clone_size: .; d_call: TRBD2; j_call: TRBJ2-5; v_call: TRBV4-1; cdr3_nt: TGCGCCAGCAGCCGACTAGCGGGGACCCAAGAGACCCAGTACTTC; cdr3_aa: CASSRLAGTQETQYF
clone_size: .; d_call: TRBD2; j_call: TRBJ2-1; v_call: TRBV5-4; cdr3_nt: TGTGCCAGCAGCTTGGGCCCTGCGGGGGAAAGCACCTATGAGCAGTTCTTC; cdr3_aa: CASSLGPAGESTYEQFF
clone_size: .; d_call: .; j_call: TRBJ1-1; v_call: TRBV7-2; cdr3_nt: TGTGCCAGCAGGGGGGGAAGGGAAGCTTTCTTT; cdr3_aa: CASRGGREAFF
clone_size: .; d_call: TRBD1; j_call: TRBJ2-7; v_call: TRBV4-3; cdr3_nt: TGCGCCAGCAGCCAAGCCGGGACAGGGGGCTACGAGCAGTACTTC; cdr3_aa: CASSQAGTGGYEQYF
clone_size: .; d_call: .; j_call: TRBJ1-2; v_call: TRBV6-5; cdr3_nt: TGTGTCAGCAGCGATACTAACTATGGCTACACCTTC; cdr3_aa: CVSSDTNYGYTF
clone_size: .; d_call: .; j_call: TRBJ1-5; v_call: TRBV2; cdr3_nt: TGTGCCAGCAGTGAAGCGGGGGGGATTCAGCCCCAGCATTTT; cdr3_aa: CASSEAGGIQPQHF
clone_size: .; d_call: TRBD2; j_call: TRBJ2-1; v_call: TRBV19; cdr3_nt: TGTGCCAGTAGTATTGCGCGACTAGCGGGCGTCTACAATGAGCAGTTCTTC; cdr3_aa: CASSIARLAGVYNEQFF
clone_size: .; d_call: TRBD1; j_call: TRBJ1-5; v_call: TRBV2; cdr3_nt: TGTGCCAGCAGCCGATCCGGGACAGGGGCCTTGGTGCCCCAGCATTTT; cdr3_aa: CASSRSGTGALVPQHF
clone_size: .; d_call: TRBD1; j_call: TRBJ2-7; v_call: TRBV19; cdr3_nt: TGTGCCAGCCGGGACAGGTTCTACGAGCAGTACTTC; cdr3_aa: CASRDRFYEQYF
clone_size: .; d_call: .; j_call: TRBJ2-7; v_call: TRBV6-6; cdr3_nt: TGTGCCAGCAGCTTAGGGACGGGAAACTACGAGCAGTACTTC; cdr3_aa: CASSLGTGNYEQYF
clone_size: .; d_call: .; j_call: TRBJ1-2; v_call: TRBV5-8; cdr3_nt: TGTGCCAGCAGCTTGGGTCGGGGTTTTGCTAACTATGGCTACACCTTC; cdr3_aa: CASSLGRGFANYGYTF
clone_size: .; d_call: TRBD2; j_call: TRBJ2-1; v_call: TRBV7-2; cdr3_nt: TGTGCCAGCAACCAACTAGCGGTTTACAATGAGCAGTTCTTC; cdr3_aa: CASNQLAVYNEQFF
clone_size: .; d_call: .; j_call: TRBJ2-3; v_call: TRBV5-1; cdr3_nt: TGCGCCAGCAGCGCCGGGGCAGGCTTCAGCACAGATACGCAGTATTTT; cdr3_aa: CASSAGAGFSTDTQYF
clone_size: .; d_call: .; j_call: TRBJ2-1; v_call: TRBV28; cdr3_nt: TGTGCCAGCAGTTTAAGCAATGAGCAGTTCTTC; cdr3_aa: CASSLSNEQFF